A single sample gave rise to the 12 T cell receptor beta chains below, sequenced in a study of cytomegalovirus exposure and HLA in healthy donors. Primers: 60 Vbeta forward and 13 Jbeta reverse. Profiling relied on immunoSEQ multiplex PCR, and the TCRdb table lists in-frame clones only, not all of them. The sample carries around 220,000 clones, about 80% recorded once. The sample taken for sequencing was PBMCs. Receptor source: a girl between 10 and 17 years old in good health and CMV-seronegative.

V usage is TRBV10-2 and J usage is TRBJ2-1, with 8 bases lining up with TRBD2. After removal of 6 bases from V and 2 bases from J, the junction contained 9 bases not matched to a gene. The CDR3 extends over 16 amino acids. The V gene's germline CDR1 is WSHSY and CDR2 SAAADI. This CDR3 reads CASRISGDNTYNEQFF. In DNA, the CDR3 is TGCGCCAGCAGGATTAGCGGGGACAACACCTACAATGAGCAGTTCTTC.

This chain links TRBV20-1 with TRBJ1-1; tentative D call: TRBD1 (6 bases). CDR3 size: 11 residues. Per germline, CDR1 DFQATT and CDR2 SNEGSKA (reference sequence). The germline V and J ends were trimmed by 3 bases and 8 bases, with 10 bases remaining between them. CDR3 bases: TGCAGTGCTAGGGGACAAAGAGAAGCTTTCTTT. It codes for CSARGQREAFF.

The chain recombines TRBV18 with TRBJ2-7; 7 bases agree with TRBD1. The germline CDR1 and CDR2 sequences are KGHSH and LQKENI. With V trimmed by 6 bases and J by 4 bases, 12 bases remained unmatched. This CDR3 is built from 15 residues. The CDR3 DNA reads TGTGCCAGCTCCCTCGACAGGGTGAGGGTGTACGAGCAGTACTTC. Its translation: CASSLDRVRVYEQYF.

The sample holds one count of this clone. This chain connects TRBV5-1 to TRBJ1-3; TRBD1 matches at 7 bases. The CDR3 totals 17 residues. Trimming at V came to 0 bases and at J to 0 bases, leaving 6 bases not matched to a gene. Germline V CDR1 and CDR2: SGHRS, YFSETQ. The CDR3: CASSLGTGPTSGNTIYF. CDR3 coding DNA: TGCGCCAGCAGCTTGGGGACAGGCCCGACCTCTGGAAACACCATATATTTT.

CDR3 sequence: CASSVQTGKGVGSRKAFF. The CDR3 DNA is TGTGCCAGCAGCGTCCAGACAGGGAAGGGCGTTGGGTCACGGAAAGCTTTCTTT. The chain links TRBV11-2 to TRBJ1-1; TRBD1 aligns across 7 bases. The trim removed 5 bases at V and 9 bases at J, leaving 24 bases unmatched. There are 18 residues in the CDR3. The germline CDR1 and CDR2 sequences are SGHAT and FQNNGV.

This clone was found once. The gene calls are TRBV7-2 and TRBJ2-2, with D maybe TRBD1 (7 bases). Trimming took 5 bases from V and 6 from J, leaving 10 bases between them. The CDR3 loop spans 13 amino acids. Germline-derived CDR1 and CDR2 are SGHTA and FQGNSA. The CDR3 is CASSPRGAGELFF. The DNA for the CDR3 is TGTGCCAGCAGCCCCAGGGGGGCCGGGGAGCTGTTTTTT.

The chain joins TRBV28 to TRBJ2-5; possible D gene TRBD2, 5 bases. The V end lost 5 bases, the J end lost 5 bases, and 12 bases lay between the germline ends. This CDR3 is 13 amino acids long. CDR1 and CDR2 (germline): MDHEN, SYDVKM. The CDR3 DNA sequence: TGTGCCAGCAGTGGAGCGGTGGTGGAGACCCAGTACTTC. It is translated as CASSGAVVETQYF.

In this sample, this clone turned up a few times. V usage is TRBV6-1 and J usage is TRBJ1-5; 9 positions agree with TRBD1. The V gene's germline CDR1 is MNHNS and CDR2 SASEGT. The trim removed 4 bases at V and 3 bases at J, leaving 7 bases unmatched. The CDR3 length is 16 residues. As DNA, the CDR3 is TGTGCCAGCAGTGCCAGGACAGGGGCCGACAATCAGCCCCAGCATTTT. This gives the protein CASSARTGADNQPQHF.

The CDR3: CASSLVSRPLRQPQHF. For the CDR3, the DNA is TGTGCCAGCAGTTTAGTATCCAGGCCTCTTCGTCAGCCCCAGCATTTT. V and J are TRBV28 and TRBJ1-5; D is unclear. Trimming took 2 bases from V and 6 from J, leaving 17 bases between them. Germline V gives CDR1 MDHEN, CDR2 SYDVKM. There are 16 residues in the CDR3. The entire variable domain, with the rest obtained from reference TRBV28 and TRBJ1-5, is as follows: DVKVTQSSRYLVKRTGEKVFLECVQDMDHENMFWYRQDPGLGLRLIYFSYDVKMKEKGDIPEGYSVSREKKERFSLILESASTNQTSMYLCASSLVSRPLRQPQHFGDGTRLSIL.

The rearrangement joins TRBV9 to TRBJ2-6; D may be TRBD1 (6 bases). Trimming took off 3 bases at V and 0 bases at J, with 16 bases between the two ends. From germline, CDR1 is SGDLS and CDR2 YYNGEE. The CDR3 length is 18 residues. CDR3 loop: CASSARTASSSGANVLTF. DNA of the CDR3: TGTGCCAGCAGCGCAAGGACAGCTTCGTCCTCTGGGGCCAACGTCCTGACTTTC.

This chain links TRBV28 with TRBJ2-1; D is unresolved. V shed 5 bases and J shed 0 bases, with 14 bases lying between them. CDR1 MDHEN and CDR2 SYDVKM come from the germline V gene. This CDR3 is built from 16 residues. The DNA of the CDR3 is TGTGCCAGCAGTGGTTCTACCACCCGCTCCTACAATGAGCAGTTCTTC. As protein: CASSGSTTRSYNEQFF.

This chain links TRBV2 with TRBJ2-7; a weak D match, TRBD2 (5 bases). The germline V gene encodes CDR1 SNHLY and CDR2 FYNNEI. The CDR3 covers 13 residues. Trimming cost V 2 bases and J 2 bases, with 7 bases left between them. DNA of the CDR3: TGTGCCAGCAGTGAACGGCGGGCCTACGAGCAGTACTTC. Translation: CASSERRAYEQYF.